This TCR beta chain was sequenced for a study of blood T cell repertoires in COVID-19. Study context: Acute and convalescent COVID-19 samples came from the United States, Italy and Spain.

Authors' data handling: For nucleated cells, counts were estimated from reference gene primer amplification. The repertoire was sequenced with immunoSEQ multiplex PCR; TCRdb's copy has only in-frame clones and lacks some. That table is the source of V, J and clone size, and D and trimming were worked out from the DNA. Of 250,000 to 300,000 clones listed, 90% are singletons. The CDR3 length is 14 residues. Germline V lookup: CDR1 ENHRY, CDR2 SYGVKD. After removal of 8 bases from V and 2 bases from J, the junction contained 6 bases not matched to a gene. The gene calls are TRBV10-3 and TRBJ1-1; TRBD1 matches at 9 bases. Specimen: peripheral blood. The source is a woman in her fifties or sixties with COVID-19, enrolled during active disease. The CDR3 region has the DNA TGTGCCATCTTGGGACAGGGAGGAAACACTGAAGCTTTCTTT. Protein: CAILGQGGNTEAFF.